The entry that follows covers one T cell receptor beta chain sequence. Its target is not known. These data are taken from a study of early T cells in non-severe SARS-CoV-2 infection. Looking at the study overall: Chains from this unsorted whole-blood bulk RNA could not be paired. Overall study findings and caveats: VDJdb matching favored anti-spike CD8 responses, missing private and CD4 specificities.

The protocol attached unique molecular identifiers to individual cDNA molecules. Using its own MiXCR run on the 5' RACE reads, TCRdb lists one record per CDR3 protein. The sample has more than 45,000 distinct CDR3 sequences, around 5.6% seen once. Germline V gene sequence: CDR1 SGHVS, CDR2 FQNEAQ. V lost 5 bases, J lost 0 bases, and 10 bases lay in between. This CDR3 is built from 15 residues. V and J are TRBV7-8 and TRBJ2-2, with D possibly called TRBD1 or TRBD2 (5 bases each). The sequence was obtained from an adult who was a healthcare worker with PCR-confirmed SARS-CoV-2 infection or an uninfected control (not recorded which). The specimen sequenced was whole blood. CDR3: CASSVGPPNTGELFF. For the CDR3, the DNA is TGTGCCAGCAGCGTGGGACCCCCGAACACCGGGGAGCTGTTTTTT. The whole variable domain, filled in from reference TRBV7-8 and TRBJ2-2, reads GAGVSQSPRYKVAKRGQDVALRCDPISGHVSLFWYQQALGQGPEFLTYFQNEAQLDKSGLPSDRFFAERPEGSVSTLKIQRTQQEDSAVYLCASSVGPPNTGELFFGEGSRLTVL.